Listed here are 12 T cell receptor beta chains from one sample, sequenced in a study of T cell repertoires in cytomegalovirus infection. MiXCR, run by TCRdb on the reads, gives a single entry per CDR3 protein. The table has hundreds of thousands of distinct CDR3 sequences, less than 40% seen once. Antigens of these TCRs are unknown. The sequences come from cultured CD8+ T cells from PBMCs, collected from culture after CMV antigen stimulation. These TCRs come from a human donor in good health (CMV status not recorded). Some clones in this sample may be carry-over from other donors' samples.

This clonotype was seen a handful of times. The V gene is TRBV10-3, the J gene TRBJ2-3, with D possibly being TRBD1 or TRBD2 (5 bases each). Deletions cut 2 bases from V and 0 bases from J, with 21 bases between. The CDR3 totals 19 residues. Germline V lookup: CDR1 ENHRY, CDR2 SYGVKD. The chain's CDR3 is CAISETFTGTVDSTDTQYF. The DNA of the CDR3 is TGTGCCATCAGTGAGACCTTTACCGGGACGGTTGATAGCACAGATACGCAGTATTTT.

This clonotype was counted only a few times. The V gene is TRBV10-3, the J gene TRBJ1-3, with TRBD1 as a possible D gene (5 bases). The CDR3 spans 15 residues. With 5 bases removed from V and 0 bases from J, the gap between germline ends came to 11 bases. Germline V gene lookup returns CDR1 ENHRY and CDR2 SYGVKD. The CDR3 reads CAISRWTHSGNTIYF. In nucleotides, the CDR3 is TGTGCCATCAGTCGTTGGACACACTCTGGAAACACCATATATTTT.

In its sample, this clonotype was seen a few times. V usage is TRBV7-9 and J usage is TRBJ1-1; 9 bases line up with TRBD1. The CDR3 contains 17 residues. Looked up from germline, CDR1 is SEHNR and CDR2 is FQNEAQ (reference sequence). V trimming: 0 bases; J trimming: 11 bases; junction bases outside the gene matches: 16. CDR3 in amino acids: CASSLASPPGQGTIAFF. The CDR3 DNA reads TGTGCCAGCAGCTTAGCTAGTCCGCCGGGACAGGGCACTATTGCTTTCTTT.

The genes are TRBV7-2 and TRBJ2-7; the D is unclear. The V end was cut by 4 bases, the J end by 3 bases, with 10 bases between. The CDR3 length is 13 residues. CDR1 and CDR2 (germline): SGHTA, FQGNSA. CDR3 nucleotide sequence: TGTGCCAGCAGCTCCCTGTCAGACTACGAGCAGTACGTC. Encoded protein: CASSSLSDYEQYV.

This chain joins TRBV20-1 and TRBJ2-3; maybe TRBD2 (7 bases). Germline lookup yields CDR1 DFQATT and CDR2 SNEGSKA (reference sequence). The CDR3 has 14 amino acids. Trimming shortened V by 3 bases and J by 0 bases, and 10 bases separated the two germline ends. This CDR3 reads CSASRGASTDTQYF. Written as DNA, the CDR3 is TGCAGTGCTAGTCGGGGGGCGAGCACAGATACGCAGTATTTT.

Comment on this clonotype: It is likely a read error, because the conserved phenylalanine at the end of the CDR3 is missing. The chain links TRBV5-4 to TRBJ1-2, with 7 positions matching TRBD1. J lost 7 bases, V lost 4 bases, and 13 bases had no gene match. Germline values: CDR1 SGHNT, CDR2 YYREEE (reference sequence). The CDR3 spans 15 residues. CDR3 sequence: CASSPQVTGDGGYTS. CDR3 DNA sequence: TGTGCCAGCAGCCCCCAAGTTACAGGGGACGGTGGCTACACCTCC.

The chain has TRBV20-1 and TRBJ2-5; D is possibly TRBD2 (7 bases). Germline V gives CDR1 DFQATT, CDR2 SNEGSKA (reference sequence). V lost 0 bases to trimming and J lost 6 bases, with 20 bases between them. CDR3 length: 16 residues. CDR3 nucleotide sequence: TGCAGTGCTAGAGACTGGAAGGGGGGGCCAGCGAAGACCCAGTACTTC. It yields the protein CSARDWKGGPAKTQYF.

This clonotype turned up a few times. The V call is TRBV5-6, the J call TRBJ2-4, with D unclear. Trimming shortened V by 0 bases and J by 0 bases, and 7 bases separated the two germline ends. Germline CDR1 reads SGHDT; CDR2 reads YYEEEE. This CDR3 is built from 15 residues. This chain's CDR3 is CASSLGTIAKNIQYF. The CDR3 nucleotides are TGTGCCAGCAGCTTGGGAACTATAGCCAAAAACATTCAGTACTTC. The whole variable domain, remainder taken from reference TRBV5-6 and TRBJ2-4, is DAGVTQSPTHLIKTRGQQVTLRCSPKSGHDTVSWYQQALGQGPQFIFQYYEEEERQRGNFPDRFSGHQFPNYSSELNVNALLLGDSALYLCASSLGTIAKNIQYFGAGTRLSVL.

V gene TRBV6-2 or TRBV6-3 combines with J gene TRBJ2-1; TRBD2 aligns across 7 bases. The CDR3 is made up of 15 amino acids. After removal of 5 bases from V and 4 bases from J, the junction contained 8 bases not matched to a gene. In germline, CDR1 is MNHEY, CDR2 SVGEGT. CDR3 sequence: CASSRSSGVYNEQFF. CDR3 coding DNA: TGTGCCAGCAGTCGTTCGAGCGGGGTTTACAATGAGCAGTTCTTC.

The chain employs TRBV6-5 and TRBJ1-4; a possible D gene is TRBD1 (5 bases). The CDR3 contains 14 residues. From germline, CDR1 is MNHEY and CDR2 SVGAGI. The V end was cut by 5 bases, the J end by 6 bases, with 13 bases between. The chain's CDR3 is CASSPLDTYEKLFF. DNA of the CDR3: TGTGCCAGCAGTCCTCTGGACACTTATGAAAAACTGTTTTTT.

This clonotype was observed a few times. The chain uses TRBV27 and TRBJ1-2; 8 nucleotides agree with TRBD1. CDR1 is MNHEY, CDR2 SMNVEV, per germline (reference sequence). The CDR3 runs to 15 residues. Losses at the gene ends were 2 bases for V and 6 bases for J; bases not matched to a gene: 8. Here the CDR3 reads CASSLNDRGYDGYTF. CDR3 in DNA: TGTGCCAGCAGTTTAAACGACAGGGGATACGATGGCTACACCTTC.

V and J are TRBV29-1 and TRBJ1-5, with D uncertain. This CDR3 is 10 amino acids long. The germline gives CDR1 SQVTM, CDR2 ANQGSEA. V was clipped by 4 bases and J by 7 bases, with 5 bases between them. The CDR3 DNA is TGCAGCGTTGGAAGCCAGCCCCAGCATTTT. Protein sequence: CSVGSQPQHF.